These T cell receptor beta chains were read from a single sample in a study of cytomegalovirus exposure and HLA in healthy donors. Libraries were prepared by immunoSEQ multiplex PCR; TCRdb keeps only in-frame clonotypes and omits some of them. The sample includes under 95,000 clones, approximately 80% of them seen just once. Material for sequencing was PBMCs. Every receptor here comes from a man in his thirties or forties in good health and CMV-seropositive. Each CDR3 is given with its conserved first and last residue. The order of the fields is D gene, V gene, J gene, CDR3 length, clone size, CDR3 DNA, CDR3 protein. A D gene is named only where the DNA matches it firmly. Size tells how often a clone was seen (once, few, many) or the class of an expanded clone, and some rows leave it out.

d_call: -
v_call: TRBV19
j_call: TRBJ1-5
cdr3_length: 14
clone_size: -
cdr3_nt: TGTGCCAGTAGTTCGGCGGGCAGTGGGGAGCCCCAGCATTTT
cdr3_aa: CASSSAGSGEPQHF

d_call: -
v_call: TRBV18
j_call: TRBJ2-3
cdr3_length: 11
clone_size: -
cdr3_nt: TGTGCCAGCTCATCCCGGGATACGCAGTATTTT
cdr3_aa: CASSSRDTQYF

d_call: TRBD1
v_call: TRBV4-3
j_call: TRBJ1-2
cdr3_length: 15
clone_size: -
cdr3_nt: TGCGCCAGCAGCCCGAGGACAGGGTATGCCTTTGGCTACACCTTC
cdr3_aa: CASSPRTGYAFGYTF

d_call: -
v_call: TRBV28
j_call: TRBJ1-5
cdr3_length: 14
clone_size: few
cdr3_nt: TGTGCCAGCAGTTTGACTGAAGGGAGACAGCCCCAGCATTTT
cdr3_aa: CASSLTEGRQPQHF

d_call: TRBD1
v_call: TRBV18
j_call: TRBJ2-1
cdr3_length: 15
clone_size: -
cdr3_nt: TGTGCCAGCTTCCCGGGACAGGGTAGGAAAAATGAGCAGTTCTTC
cdr3_aa: CASFPGQGRKNEQFF

d_call: -
v_call: TRBV19
j_call: TRBJ1-1
cdr3_length: 17
clone_size: -
cdr3_nt: TGTGCCAGTAGTACCCTCCGGAGTCAGGCGGGCAACACTGAAGCTTTCTTT
cdr3_aa: CASSTLRSQAGNTEAFF

d_call: -
v_call: TRBV28
j_call: TRBJ1-2
cdr3_length: 13
clone_size: -
cdr3_nt: TGTGCCAGCCAGGACAGAGACTCTTATGGCTACACCTTC
cdr3_aa: CASQDRDSYGYTF

d_call: TRBD1
v_call: TRBV5-4
j_call: TRBJ1-6
cdr3_length: 15
clone_size: -
cdr3_nt: TGTGCCAGCAGTCCGGACAGGGCGGTTTATTCACCCCTCCACTTT
cdr3_aa: CASSPDRAVYSPLHF

d_call: -
v_call: TRBV6-6
j_call: TRBJ2-5
cdr3_length: 15
clone_size: -
cdr3_nt: TGTGCCAGCAGTTACTCGTCCTGGGCGATAGAGACCCAGTACTTC
cdr3_aa: CASSYSSWAIETQYF

d_call: -
v_call: TRBV4-3
j_call: TRBJ2-6
cdr3_length: 19
clone_size: -
cdr3_nt: TGCGCCAGCAGCCAAGGGAGGGCGGACCGCATGACCGGGGCCAACGTCCTGACTTTC
cdr3_aa: CASSQGRADRMTGANVLTF

d_call: -
v_call: TRBV6-5
j_call: TRBJ1-2
cdr3_length: 12
clone_size: -
cdr3_nt: TGTGCCAGCAGCCGCCCCCTTGGAGGCCTCGCCTTC
cdr3_aa: CASSRPLGGLAF

d_call: -
v_call: TRBV5-1
j_call: TRBJ1-2
cdr3_length: 14
clone_size: -
cdr3_nt: TGCGCCAGCAGCTTGAGCGAGATTAACTATGGCTACACCTTC
cdr3_aa: CASSLSEINYGYTF

d_call: TRBD2
v_call: TRBV28
j_call: TRBJ2-7
cdr3_length: 18
clone_size: once
cdr3_nt: TGTGCCAGCAGAGGTGGCCTAGCGGGAATCCAAATCGCCTACGAGCAGTACTTC
cdr3_aa: CASRGGLAGIQIAYEQYF

d_call: TRBD2
v_call: TRBV4-1
j_call: TRBJ2-1
cdr3_length: 16
clone_size: few
cdr3_nt: TGCGCCAGCAGCCAAGACTGGACTAGCGGGTACAATGAGCAGTTCTTC
cdr3_aa: CASSQDWTSGYNEQFF

d_call: TRBD1
v_call: TRBV28
j_call: TRBJ1-5
cdr3_length: 18
clone_size: -
cdr3_nt: TGTGCCAGCAGTTCGGACAGGGGGCGCGGGGCCCGCAATCAGCCCCAGCATTTT
cdr3_aa: CASSSDRGRGARNQPQHF

d_call: -
v_call: TRBV29-1
j_call: TRBJ2-1
cdr3_length: 15
clone_size: -
cdr3_nt: TGCAGCGCCGGACTCTTCGGGAAGGCGGACAATGAGCAGTTCTTC
cdr3_aa: CSAGLFGKADNEQFF

d_call: TRBD1
v_call: TRBV7-9
j_call: TRBJ1-2
cdr3_length: 15
clone_size: few
cdr3_nt: TGTGCCAGCAGTCCAACAGGGGGCTCTAACTATGGCTACACCTTC
cdr3_aa: CASSPTGGSNYGYTF

d_call: TRBD2
v_call: TRBV6-5
j_call: TRBJ2-1
cdr3_length: 15
clone_size: -
cdr3_nt: TGTGCCAGCAGTTCCGGACTAGCGAAGTACAATGAGCAGTTCTTC
cdr3_aa: CASSSGLAKYNEQFF

d_call: -
v_call: TRBV19
j_call: TRBJ1-3
cdr3_length: 16
clone_size: -
cdr3_nt: TGTGCCAGTAGTATCTCCGGGGTGCCCCACGGAAACACCATATATTTT
cdr3_aa: CASSISGVPHGNTIYF

d_call: TRBD2
v_call: TRBV7-6
j_call: TRBJ2-2
cdr3_length: 16
clone_size: -
cdr3_nt: TGTGCCAGCAGCGAACTAGCGGGGGGGTACACCGGGGAGCTGTTTTTT
cdr3_aa: CASSELAGGYTGELFF

d_call: -
v_call: TRBV27
j_call: TRBJ2-1
cdr3_length: 12
clone_size: -
cdr3_nt: TGTGCCAGCAGTTCCTCCGGAGTGAGGGAGTTCTTC
cdr3_aa: CASSSSGVREFF

d_call: -
v_call: TRBV5-6
j_call: TRBJ2-7
cdr3_length: 13
clone_size: few
cdr3_nt: TGTGCCAGCAGCTTGGGGAGATCCTACGAGCAGTACTTC
cdr3_aa: CASSLGRSYEQYF

d_call: -
v_call: TRBV5-1
j_call: TRBJ2-3
cdr3_length: 16
clone_size: -
cdr3_nt: TGCGCCAGCAGCTTGAACAGCGGTACTAGCACAGATACGCAGTATTTT
cdr3_aa: CASSLNSGTSTDTQYF

d_call: TRBD2
v_call: TRBV5-1
j_call: TRBJ2-1
cdr3_length: 15
clone_size: -
cdr3_nt: TGCGCCAGCAGCTGGACTAGCGGGAGGGCCAATGAGCAGTTCTTC
cdr3_aa: CASSWTSGRANEQFF

d_call: -
v_call: TRBV2
j_call: TRBJ1-2
cdr3_length: 14
clone_size: -
cdr3_nt: TGTGCCAGCAGTTTCCTAGACGGCAACTATGGCTACACCTTC
cdr3_aa: CASSFLDGNYGYTF

d_call: -
v_call: TRBV5-1
j_call: TRBJ2-1
cdr3_length: 15
clone_size: -
cdr3_nt: TGCGCCAGCAGCTTGGGGGTAGCGAATTTCAATGAGCAGTTCTTC
cdr3_aa: CASSLGVANFNEQFF

d_call: TRBD2
v_call: TRBV15
j_call: TRBJ2-1
cdr3_length: 18
clone_size: -
cdr3_nt: TGTGCCACCAGCACCAGACTAGCGGGGGAGTCAACCTACAATGAGCAGTTCTTC
cdr3_aa: CATSTRLAGESTYNEQFF

d_call: -
v_call: TRBV15
j_call: TRBJ2-2
cdr3_length: 15
clone_size: -
cdr3_nt: TGTGCCACCAGCAGAGAGGGGGCCCTCACCGGGGAGCTGTTTTTT
cdr3_aa: CATSREGALTGELFF

d_call: TRBD1
v_call: TRBV6-5
j_call: TRBJ1-2
cdr3_length: 13
clone_size: -
cdr3_nt: TGTGCCAGCACTACCAGGGGGAACCATGGCTACACCTTC
cdr3_aa: CASTTRGNHGYTF

d_call: -
v_call: TRBV12-5
j_call: TRBJ1-1
cdr3_length: 14
clone_size: once
cdr3_nt: TGTGCTAGTGCCCAGAGGGGAGGGACCACTGAAGCTTTCTTT
cdr3_aa: CASAQRGGTTEAFF

d_call: TRBD1
v_call: TRBV2
j_call: TRBJ1-2
cdr3_length: 13
clone_size: -
cdr3_nt: TGTGCCAGCAGGGGGGACAGGGAGGATGGCTACACCTTC
cdr3_aa: CASRGDREDGYTF

d_call: TRBD2
v_call: TRBV5-4
j_call: TRBJ2-4
cdr3_length: 16
clone_size: -
cdr3_nt: TGTGCCAGCAGCCCGGAGGGTAGCGGGAGGGCAGGAATTCAGTACTTC
cdr3_aa: CASSPEGSGRAGIQYF

d_call: TRBD2
v_call: TRBV30
j_call: TRBJ2-3
cdr3_length: 13
clone_size: -
cdr3_nt: TGTGCCTTTAGCCTAGCGGGAGAGCGGACGCAGTATTTT
cdr3_aa: CAFSLAGERTQYF

d_call: -
v_call: TRBV15
j_call: TRBJ1-1
cdr3_length: 14
clone_size: -
cdr3_nt: TGTGCCACCAGTCCCCGGCGGGCTAACACTGAAGCTTTCTTT
cdr3_aa: CATSPRRANTEAFF

d_call: -
v_call: TRBV7-9
j_call: TRBJ2-1
cdr3_length: 15
clone_size: -
cdr3_nt: TGTGCCAGCAGCTCAGATGTGTACTCCTACAATGAGCAGTTCTTC
cdr3_aa: CASSSDVYSYNEQFF

d_call: TRBD1
v_call: TRBV7-2
j_call: TRBJ1-2
cdr3_length: 16
clone_size: -
cdr3_nt: TGTGCCAGCAGCGAGGACAGGGTCCCCCCGGACTATGGCTACACCTTC
cdr3_aa: CASSEDRVPPDYGYTF

d_call: -
v_call: TRBV2
j_call: TRBJ2-2
cdr3_length: 14
clone_size: -
cdr3_nt: TGTGCCAGCAGTGAAGTCCGGAACACCGGGGAGCTGTTTTTT
cdr3_aa: CASSEVRNTGELFF

d_call: TRBD2
v_call: TRBV4-2
j_call: TRBJ2-1
cdr3_length: 17
clone_size: -
cdr3_nt: TGTGCCAGCAGCCAAGGGGTAGCGGGGGACCCTTACAATGAGCAGTTCTTC
cdr3_aa: CASSQGVAGDPYNEQFF

d_call: TRBD2
v_call: TRBV6-4
j_call: TRBJ2-1
cdr3_length: 16
clone_size: -
cdr3_nt: TGTGCCAGCAGTGACAGTAGCGGGAGAGGAGGGAATGAGCAGTTCTTC
cdr3_aa: CASSDSSGRGGNEQFF

d_call: -
v_call: TRBV5-4
j_call: TRBJ1-2
cdr3_length: 11
clone_size: -
cdr3_nt: TGTGCCAGCAGCACAGGGATCGGCTACACCTTC
cdr3_aa: CASSTGIGYTF

d_call: TRBD1
v_call: TRBV11-2
j_call: TRBJ1-4
cdr3_length: 18
clone_size: -
cdr3_nt: TGTGCCAGCAGTCCCGGGACAGGTTTCCATCTGGGTAATGAAAAACTGTTTTTT
cdr3_aa: CASSPGTGFHLGNEKLFF

d_call: TRBD2
v_call: TRBV5-8
j_call: TRBJ2-1
cdr3_length: 15
clone_size: -
cdr3_nt: TGTGCCAGCAGCCAAGGACTAGCGGGAAGCAATGAGCAGTTCTTC
cdr3_aa: CASSQGLAGSNEQFF

d_call: -
v_call: TRBV29-1
j_call: TRBJ1-6
cdr3_length: 13
clone_size: -
cdr3_nt: TGCAGCGTAACGACAGAACATAATTCACCCCTCCACTTT
cdr3_aa: CSVTTEHNSPLHF